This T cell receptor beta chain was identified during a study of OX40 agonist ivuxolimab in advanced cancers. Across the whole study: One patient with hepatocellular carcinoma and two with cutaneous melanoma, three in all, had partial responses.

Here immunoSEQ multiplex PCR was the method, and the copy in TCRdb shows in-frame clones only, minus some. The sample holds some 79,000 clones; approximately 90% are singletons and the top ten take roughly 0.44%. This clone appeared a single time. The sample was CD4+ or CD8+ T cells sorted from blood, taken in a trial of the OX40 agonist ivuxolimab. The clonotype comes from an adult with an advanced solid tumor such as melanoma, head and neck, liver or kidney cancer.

CDR3 loop: CASNLQGSGNTIYF. As DNA, the CDR3 is TGTGCCAGTAATTTACAGGGCTCTGGAAACACCATATATTTT. The chain employs TRBV19 and TRBJ1-3, with D maybe TRBD1 (6 bases). Trimming cost V 7 bases and J 0 bases, with 10 bases left between them. The CDR3 is made up of 14 amino acids. Germline lookup yields CDR1 LNHDA and CDR2 SQIVND (reference sequence).